This T cell receptor (beta chain) was identified in a study of regulatory T cells in long-lasting Graves disease. This clonotype showed up just a few times. Documented time point: newly diagnosed GD, antithyroid drugs for less than 3 months. Researchers made the TCR library from RNA that was extracted from PBMCs. This CDR3 is built from 15 residues. The germline V gene encodes CDR1 DFQATT and CDR2 SNEGSKA (reference sequence). The V gene end was trimmed by 3 bases and the J gene end by 1 base; junction bases not matched to a gene: 4. iRepertoire HTBI primers and Arm-PCR of CDR3 regions built TCR beta libraries. One entry per CDR3 protein, called by TCRdb with MiXCR from the multiplex PCR reads. This table has more than 350,000 distinct CDR3 sequences, about 15% appearing once. The sample was also reused in another study, on T cells in Graves' hyperthyroidism and ophthalmopathy.

This chain links TRBV20-1 with TRBJ2-4; TRBD2 matches 9 bases. Sample: peripheral blood mononuclear cells (PBMCs), taken at new diagnosis, from a patient treated with antithyroid drugs. This TCR was sampled from a woman in her twenties or thirties with Graves disease. CDR3 sequence: CSASYSGSAKNIQYF. DNA for the CDR3: TGCAGTGCTAGTTATAGCGGGAGTGCCAAAAACATTCAGTACTTC.